This TCR beta chain comes out of a study of Graves' ophthalmopathy and Graves' hyperthyroidism. Germline assignment: CDR1 KGHDR and CDR2 SFDVKD. Losses at the gene ends were 4 bases for V and 6 bases for J; bases not matched to a gene: 5. This CDR3 is built from 15 residues. Enrollment excluded any patients with other autoimmune diseases, uncontrolled infections, pregnancy or lactation. The authors used Ficoll-Paque density gradient centrifugation to separate PBMCs. The input was roughly 9.3 ml of fresh peripheral blood. RNA transcripts provided the template for amplifying TCR beta CDR3 regions. Investigators did first-round RT-PCR with HTBI primers, then second-round multiplex PCR. TCRdb recomputed calls from the multiplex PCR reads with MiXCR, one row per CDR3 protein. Of about 700,000 distinct CDR3 sequences in the sample, 40% were seen once. This clonotype was detected ten times or more. Its antigen is not known.

Study-wide findings and caveats: Detected in blood as well were most expanded thyroid clonotypes with frequency above 0.001.

Material for sequencing was peripheral blood. This chain joins TRBV24-1 and TRBJ1-4, with TRBD1 matching 9 bases. This sequence originates from an adult man with Graves' ophthalmopathy. The CDR3 sequence is CATSESGQGDEKLFF. The CDR3 DNA follows: TGTGCCACCAGTGAGTCGGGACAGGGAGATGAAAAACTGTTTTTT.